The 2 T cell receptor beta chains below come from one sample, sequenced in a study of T cell repertoires in cytomegalovirus infection (dated by TCRdb to the late 2010s). Instrument used: Illumina HiSeq 1500. TCRdb redid the processing of the public reads, applying fastp at Q25 and MiXCR, and retained in-frame beta chains. Every entry covers one CDR3 protein and lists the most common genes and DNA from its rows. This sample has 150,000 to 200,000 distinct CDR3 sequences in its table, and approximately 28% of those were observed once. The ten largest clones capture about 31% of the sample. The sequenced material came from PBMCs. The receptors originated from a human donor in good health (CMV status not recorded). Some clones in this sample may be carry-over from other donors' samples.

This clonotype was seen ten or more times. The rearrangement links TRBV12-3 or TRBV12-4 to TRBJ2-2, with a tentative D call TRBD1 (6 bases). The V and J ends lost 7 bases and 4 bases respectively, with 19 bases between them. The CDR3 covers 16 residues. Here the CDR3 DNA reads TGTGCCAGCAACCTTCTACAGGGCCCGGGCACCGGGGAGCTGTTTTTT. This encodes CASNLLQGPGTGELFF.

This chain uses TRBV29-1 with TRBJ1-2, with D maybe TRBD1 (5 bases). Germline CDR1 reads SQVTM; CDR2 reads ANQGSEA. V lost 6 bases and J 8 bases, leaving 28 bases between the germline ends. The CDR3 is 16 residues long. The CDR3 is CSVAQDIDYSLEGYTF. The CDR3 bases are TGCAGCGTAGCCCAGGACATAGATTACTCCCTTGAAGGCTACACCTTC.